This T cell receptor (beta chain) was observed in a study of vaccination effects on CD4 cells after COVID-19. In the study overall: Within the ViraFEST assay, antigen-specific CD4+ T cells underwent expansion with viral peptide pools prior to sequencing. Findings and limits, study-wide: Common cold coronavirus cross-reactivity was shown by only 1 of 255 vaccine-induced clones in healthy vaccinees. Early post-infection timepoints were missing from the study, which also had few convalescent patients.

From germline, CDR1 is GTSNPN and CDR2 SVGIG (reference sequence). This CDR3 has 16 amino acids. Trimming stripped 4 bases from V and 0 bases from J, with 15 bases between. Only in-frame clones appear in the TCRdb table, and some are missing; sequencing was by immunoSEQ multiplex PCR. The sample yields approximately 31,000 clones, around 69% seen once. Culturing for roughly 9 days preceded CD4+ T cell isolation. As their vaccination, participants received two doses of either BNT162b2 or mRNA-1273. Cells had half their medium changed to IL-2 medium on days 3 and 7. Worth noting for this clone: Antigen: not known.

Sequenced here: CD4+ T cells from PBMCs cultured without peptide, sampled after COVID-19 vaccination. This chain joins TRBV30 and TRBJ1-4; D not resolved. The sequence was obtained from a human donor who received a COVID-19 vaccine. The CDR3 DNA sequence: TGTGCCTGGAAGCATTTACCAGGAGCAACTAATGAAAAACTGTTTTTT. This gives the protein CAWKHLPGATNEKLFF.